This passage covers 31 T cell receptor beta chains from one sample sequenced in a study of blood T cell repertoires in COVID-19. The method was immunoSEQ multiplex PCR; TCRdb's version includes in-frame clones alone and lacks a portion of them. The table has fewer than 200,000 clones, under 85% seen once. Source material: peripheral blood. These receptors were obtained from a woman between 65 and 79 years old with COVID-19, enrolled during active disease.

The chain has TRBV19 and TRBJ1-2; 9 bases align to TRBD1. J lost 6 bases, V lost 6 bases, and 8 bases had no gene match. Germline CDR1 is LNHDA and CDR2 is SQIVND (reference sequence). The CDR3 has 14 amino acids. CDR3 in amino acids: CASRQKGQGNGYTF. The DNA of the CDR3 is TGTGCCAGTAGGCAGAAGGGACAGGGAAATGGCTACACCTTC.

The DNA of the CDR3 is TGTGCCAGCAGCCCGGACAGCCTGGGGCAGTTCTTC. It codes for CASSPDSLGQFF. The chain has TRBV7-9 and TRBJ2-1, with a weak D call TRBD1 (6 bases). The V end was cut by 5 bases, the J end by 12 bases, with 14 bases between. The germline V gene encodes CDR1 SEHNR and CDR2 FQNEAQ (reference sequence). The CDR3 consists of 12 residues.

The chain uses TRBV28 and TRBJ1-1; TRBD1 is a possible D gene (6 bases). V was cut by 4 bases and J by 3 bases, with 24 bases left in between. The CDR3 runs to 18 residues. Germline V CDR1 and CDR2: MDHEN, SYDVKM. The CDR3 DNA is TGTGCCAGCAGTTCCCCGGCCGAAGGGGGATGGTTAGACACTGAAGCTTTCTTT. It yields the protein CASSSPAEGGWLDTEAFF.

This chain connects TRBV19 to TRBJ2-7; unclear D gene. This CDR3 region has 15 residues. The ends were cut back, 7 bases at V and 4 bases at J, with 20 bases in the middle. Germline CDR1 LNHDA, CDR2 SQIVND (reference sequence). The CDR3 DNA reads TGTGCCAGTACCCCCAGCTCCGGGTCTGTTTACGAGCAGTACTTC. Protein: CASTPSSGSVYEQYF.

The J gene is TRBJ2-1, the V gene TRBV11-3; D might be TRBD2 (6 bases). Per germline, CDR1 SGHNT and CDR2 YENEEA. Trimming removed 6 bases at V and 1 base at J, with 10 bases between. This CDR3 spans 14 amino acids. The CDR3 DNA reads as TGTGCCAGCAGTAGCGGATCTTCCTACAATGAGCAGTTCTTC. Amino acids: CASSSGSSYNEQFF.

V is TRBV30 and J is TRBJ2-5; a possible D gene is TRBD1 (5 bases). Trimming removed 2 bases from V and 4 bases from J, with 17 bases in between. The CDR3 has 15 residues. Per the germline V gene, CDR1 is GTSNPN and CDR2 is SVGIG (reference sequence). CDR3 in amino acids: CAWSQGLGPRETQYF. CDR3 coding DNA: TGTGCCTGGAGTCAGGGATTGGGGCCGAGAGAGACCCAGTACTTC. The variable domain in full, with the rest retrieved from reference TRBV30 and TRBJ2-5, is SQTIHQWPATLVQPVGSPLSLECTVEGTSNPNLYWYRQAAGRGLQLLFYSVGIGQISSEVPQNLSASRPQDRQFILSSKKLLLSDSGFYLCAWSQGLGPRETQYFGPGTRLLVL.

CDR3 region: CASSFMGGTEAFF. CDR3 nucleotide sequence: TGTGCCAGCAGTTTTATGGGGGGCACTGAAGCTTTCTTT. The V gene is TRBV27, the J gene TRBJ1-1; D is possibly TRBD1 (5 bases). V was cut by 3 bases and J by 4 bases, with 9 bases left in between. Per the germline V gene, CDR1 is MNHEY and CDR2 is SMNVEV (reference sequence). The length of the CDR3 is 13 residues.

The rearrangement links TRBV7-9 to TRBJ2-4; a possible D gene is TRBD1 (5 bases). The CDR3 covers 15 residues. From germline, CDR1 is SEHNR and CDR2 FQNEAQ (reference sequence). Between the trimmed V and J ends, which lost 5 bases and 2 bases, there was a span of 13 bases. CDR3 bases: TGTGCCAGCAGCCGCATGACAGCCACCAAAAACATTCAGTACTTC. Its translation: CASSRMTATKNIQYF.

This clone was counted only a few times. The gene calls are TRBV7-9 and TRBJ1-2, with 7 bases aligning to TRBD1. CDR1 is SEHNR, CDR2 FQNEAQ, per germline (reference sequence). The CDR3 is 15 amino acids. With V trimmed by 4 bases and J by 2 bases, 7 bases remained unmatched. The CDR3 bases are TGTGCCAGCAGCTCGTCAGGGGGAGAAAACTATGGCTACACCTTC. Amino acids: CASSSSGGENYGYTF. Filled out from reference TRBV7-9 and TRBJ1-2, the complete variable domain reads DTGVSQNPRHKITKRGQNVTFRCDPISEHNRLYWYRQTLGQGPEFLTYFQNEAQLEKSRLLSDRFSAERPKGSFSTLEIQRTEQGDSAMYLCASSSSGGENYGYTFGSGTRLTVV.

The V and J genes are TRBV29-1 and TRBJ1-5, with 9 nucleotides matching TRBD1. This CDR3 contains 13 residues. Trimming at V came to 7 bases and at J to 7 bases, leaving 8 bases not matched to a gene. Germline loops: CDR1 SQVTM, CDR2 ANQGSEA. This CDR3 reads CSAGTGPQQPQHF. CDR3 in DNA: TGCAGCGCTGGGACAGGGCCGCAGCAGCCCCAGCATTTT.

CDR3 bases: TGTGCCAGCAGCGCTGGGACTTTTCAAGAGACCCAGTACTTC. It yields the protein CASSAGTFQETQYF. The chain couples TRBV2 to TRBJ2-5; perhaps TRBD2 as D (6 bases). CDR1 and CDR2 (germline): SNHLY, FYNNEI. The CDR3 runs 14 residues. V lost 6 bases, J lost 2 bases, and 13 bases lay in between.

Regarding this clone: Mismatch with germline at one junction end may stem from a read error. The genes are TRBV28 and TRBJ1-1; D perhaps matches TRBD1 (5 bases). Germline CDR1 MDHEN, CDR2 SYDVKM. The CDR3 consists of 14 residues. This CDR3 reads CASSLWGGNAEAFF. The CDR3 nucleotides read TGTGCCAGCAGTTTATGGGGGGGGAACGCTGAAGCTTTCTTT.

V gene TRBV21-1 combines with J gene TRBJ2-2; the table's D gene call, TRBD2, was not cross checked with the DNA. TRBV21-1 corresponds to a pseudogene. The CDR3 has 13 residues. The CDR3 coding sequence is TGTGCCAGCGAACTTGCTTCCACCGGGGAGCTGTTTTTT. It yields the protein CASELASTGELFF.

This clone has more than one count but fewer than ten. This chain connects TRBV7-2 to TRBJ2-3; 10 bases align to TRBD1. CDR3 length: 14 amino acids. Germline V gene data show CDR1 as SGHTA and CDR2 as FQGNSA. V lost 1 base and J lost 5; bases outside the gene matches: 0. The CDR3 DNA follows: TGTGCCAGCAGCTTAGGGGACAGGGGAGATACGCAGTATTTT. Translated: CASSLGDRGDTQYF.

J is TRBJ1-3 and V is TRBV11-2; perhaps TRBD1 as D (5 bases). V was pared by 1 base and J by 2 bases, with 9 bases between. Germline loops: CDR1 SGHAT, CDR2 FQNNGV. The CDR3 has 15 residues. CDR3 amino acids: CASSLARGTGNTIYF. CDR3 coding DNA: TGTGCCAGCAGCTTAGCAAGGGGAACTGGAAACACCATATATTTT.

The chain combines TRBV2 with TRBJ1-3; possibly TRBD1 for D (5 bases). V gave up 4 bases and J gave up 0 bases, with 16 bases separating them. This CDR3 spans 17 amino acids. CDR1 and CDR2 (germline): SNHLY, FYNNEI. In DNA, the CDR3 is TGTGCCAGCAGTGGGCAGATTTGGGGGGACTCTGGAAACACCATATATTTT. Amino acid sequence: CASSGQIWGDSGNTIYF. The full variable domain, with the rest looked up from reference TRBV2 and TRBJ1-3, is EPEVTQTPSHQVTQMGQEVILRCVPISNHLYFYWYRQILGQKVEFLVSFYNNEISEKSEIFDDQFSVERPDGSNFTLKIRSTKLEDSAMYFCASSGQIWGDSGNTIYFGEGSWLTVV.

The chain is built from TRBV5-1 and TRBJ2-3; 7 nucleotides line up with TRBD2. Per germline, CDR1 SGHRS and CDR2 YFSETQ. CDR3 length equals 15 residues. With 0 bases clipped from V and 4 bases from J, the junction kept 5 bases outside the gene matches. Here the CDR3 DNA reads TGCGCCAGCAGCTTGGAAGCGGGAAAGGCAGATACGCAGTATTTT. Protein: CASSLEAGKADTQYF.

This clone was detected only once. The chain couples TRBV10-3 to TRBJ2-7; 12 positions match TRBD2. The CDR3 spans 14 residues. Trimming cost V 6 bases and J 2 bases; bases outside gene matches: 2. Germline-derived CDR1 and CDR2 are ENHRY and SYGVKD. The CDR3 nucleotides are TGTGCCATCAGAGCTAGCGGGAGGGCCTACGAGCAGTACTTC. Amino acids: CAIRASGRAYEQYF.

This clone was counted a single time. The chain has TRBV30 and TRBJ2-6, with a tentative D call TRBD2 (6 bases). V was pared by 5 bases and J by 4 bases, with 15 bases between. The CDR3 totals 15 residues. Germline V gene lookup returns CDR1 GTSNPN and CDR2 SVGIG (reference sequence). CDR3 in amino acids: CAWVLGSLGANVLTF. The DNA for the CDR3 is TGTGCCTGGGTGCTCGGGAGTCTCGGGGCCAACGTCCTGACTTTC.

This rearrangement joins TRBV2 to TRBJ1-6, with D uncertain. This CDR3 spans 16 amino acids. Trimming removed 6 bases from V and 0 bases from J, with 12 bases in between. Germline CDR1 is SNHLY and CDR2 is FYNNEI. In DNA form, the CDR3 reads TGTGCCAGCAGAGACCCAGGAAGCTCCTATAATTCACCCCTCCACTTT. Protein: CASRDPGSSYNSPLHF.

V is TRBV5-1 and J is TRBJ2-1; 15 bases are a match to TRBD2. Germline V lookup: CDR1 SGHRS, CDR2 YFSETQ. V shed 5 bases, J shed 9 bases, and the junction held 6 bases outside the gene matches. The CDR3 totals 15 residues. The CDR3 region has the DNA TGCGCCAGCAGGATGGGACTAGCGGGAGGAGTTGAGCAGTTCTTC. Translation: CASRMGLAGGVEQFF.

The chain recombines TRBV27 with TRBJ2-1; 9 positions agree with TRBD2. Germline-derived CDR1 and CDR2 are MNHEY and SMNVEV (reference sequence). V gave up 0 bases and J gave up 4 bases; unmatched junction bases: 13. The CDR3 has 19 amino acids. The CDR3 reads CASSLSGVVGGRVYNEQFF. DNA for the CDR3: TGTGCCAGCAGTTTATCGGGAGTGGTAGGCGGGAGGGTATACAATGAGCAGTTCTTC.

This chain joins TRBV28 and TRBJ1-4; 10 bases map to TRBD1. The CDR3 spans 14 residues. Germline V gene data show CDR1 as MDHEN and CDR2 as SYDVKM. The V gene end was trimmed by 6 bases and the J gene end by 8 bases; junction bases not matched to a gene: 6. CDR3 sequence: CASSRETGGEKLFF. The CDR3, as DNA: TGTGCCAGCAGCCGTGAGACAGGGGGCGAAAAACTGTTTTTT. The full variable domain, in which reference TRBV28 and TRBJ1-4 provide the parts outside the CDR3, is DVKVTQSSRYLVKRTGEKVFLECVQDMDHENMFWYRQDPGLGLRLIYFSYDVKMKEKGDIPEGYSVSREKKERFSLILESASTNQTSMYLCASSRETGGEKLFFGSGTQLSVL.

V is TRBV7-2 and J is TRBJ2-1; D unclear. The CDR3 totals 15 residues. In germline, CDR1 is SGHTA, CDR2 FQGNSA. Trimming removed 4 bases from V and 3 bases from J, with 13 bases in between. CDR3 protein: CASSSDLRYYNEQFF. CDR3 nucleotides: TGTGCCAGCAGCTCAGATCTCAGGTACTACAATGAGCAGTTCTTC.

V gene TRBV3-1 (or the pseudogene TRBV3-2) combines with J gene TRBJ1-2; D is unclear. Germline values: CDR1 LGHDT, CDR2 YNNKEL (reference sequence). The CDR3 covers 13 residues. V was cut by 6 bases and J by 10 bases, with 18 bases left in between. CDR3 sequence (DNA): TGTGCCAGCAGACCCCCGGCCGGGAGTTACTACACCTTC. It translates to CASRPPAGSYYTF.

The chain combines TRBV7-9 with TRBJ2-2; 8 bases match TRBD1. CDR3 length: 14 residues. Looked up from germline, CDR1 is SEHNR and CDR2 is FQNEAQ (reference sequence). V was pared by 5 bases and J by 6 bases, with 5 bases of the junction left unmatched. This chain's CDR3 is CASSGQGIAGELFF. In DNA form, the CDR3 reads TGTGCCAGCAGCGGACAGGGAATTGCCGGGGAGCTGTTTTTT. The full variable domain, with the rest looked up from reference TRBV7-9 and TRBJ2-2, is DTGVSQNPRHKITKRGQNVTFRCDPISEHNRLYWYRQTLGQGPEFLTYFQNEAQLEKSRLLSDRFSAERPKGSFSTLEIQRTEQGDSAMYLCASSGQGIAGELFFGEGSRLTVL.

J is TRBJ2-5 and V is TRBV28; no reliable D call. Trimming pared 5 bases from V and 5 bases from J, leaving 18 bases between. Per germline, CDR1 MDHEN and CDR2 SYDVKM. The CDR3 contains 15 residues. CDR3 bases: TGTGCCAGCAGTCCCATGCCGTCCAAGCCGGAGACCCAGTACTTC. Translated, it gives CASSPMPSKPETQYF.

The genes are TRBV30 and TRBJ1-1; tentatively, D is TRBD1 (5 bases). Trimming took 2 bases from V and 0 from J, leaving 13 bases between them. The CDR3 loop spans 15 amino acids. Germline loops: CDR1 GTSNPN, CDR2 SVGIG (reference sequence). CDR3 nucleotides: TGTGCCTGGAGTTTGGGGCCCAGGATGAACACTGAAGCTTTCTTT. It encodes CAWSLGPRMNTEAFF.

Here the CDR3 DNA reads TGTGCCAGCAGCTTACAACAGGGACCTTACGAGCAGTACTTC. This codes for CASSLQQGPYEQYF. The J gene is TRBJ2-7, the V gene TRBV7-2; maybe TRBD1 (6 bases). The CDR3 length is 14 residues. Germline V lookup: CDR1 SGHTA, CDR2 FQGNSA. The V and J ends lost 2 bases and 4 bases respectively, with 12 bases between them.

CDR3 loop: CASSSTGALSYEQYF. For the CDR3, the DNA is TGTGCCAGCAGCTCGACAGGTGCCCTCTCCTACGAGCAGTACTTC. This rearrangement joins TRBV7-2 to TRBJ2-7; TRBD1 is a possible D gene (6 bases). This CDR3 has 15 residues. Trimming took 4 bases from V and 0 from J, leaving 13 bases between them. CDR1 is SGHTA, CDR2 FQGNSA, per germline.

The genes are TRBV7-8 and TRBJ1-5, with D possibly matching TRBD1 (6 bases). The CDR3 contains 15 residues. Trimming cost V 4 bases and J 5 bases, with 15 bases left between them. Germline values: CDR1 SGHVS, CDR2 FQNEAQ. CDR3 sequence reads: CASSSRLTGHQPQHF. The CDR3 region has the DNA TGTGCCAGCAGCTCCCGACTGACAGGACATCAGCCCCAGCATTTT. The entire variable domain, with the rest obtained from reference TRBV7-8 and TRBJ1-5, is as follows: GAGVSQSPRYKVAKRGQDVALRCDPISGHVSLFWYQQALGQGPEFLTYFQNEAQLDKSGLPSDRFFAERPEGSVSTLKIQRTQQEDSAVYLCASSSRLTGHQPQHFGDGTRLSIL.